This passage covers 27 T cell receptor beta chains from one sample sequenced in a study of shared clonotypes between healthy human individuals. Sequenced by immunoSEQ multiplex PCR; TCRdb stores in-frame clones only, minus some. The sample has roughly 480,000 clones, about 80% seen once. Sequenced sample: PBMCs. These receptors originate from a woman in her thirties or forties in good health. Some clones in this sample may be carry-over from other donors' samples.

CDR3 sequence reads: CASSTPLAGGLLQETQYF. CDR3 bases: TGCGCCAGCAGCACGCCTCTAGCGGGAGGCCTACTCCAAGAGACCCAGTACTTC. The rearrangement links TRBV5-1 to TRBJ2-5; the match to TRBD2 covers 11 bases. V was pared by 4 bases and J by 1 base, with 12 bases of the junction left unmatched. Germline loops: CDR1 SGHRS, CDR2 YFSETQ. This CDR3 has 18 residues.

This clone came up a few times. The chain is built from TRBV28 and TRBJ1-1; possible D gene TRBD1, 5 bases. The V and J ends lost 6 bases and 0 bases respectively, with 11 bases between them. The V gene's germline CDR1 is MDHEN and CDR2 SYDVKM. The CDR3 is 14 residues long. Here the CDR3 reads CASSLTALNTEAFF. The CDR3 nucleotides are TGTGCCAGCAGCCTGACAGCCTTGAACACTGAAGCTTTCTTT.

The chain uses TRBV21-1 and TRBJ2-7; the listed D gene, TRBD2, was not tested against the DNA. TRBV21-1 is tagged as a pseudogene. This CDR3 comprises 12 residues. The CDR3 is CASVEVPYEQYF. The CDR3 DNA follows: TGTGCCAGCGTGGAGGTGCCCTACGAGCAGTACTTC.

J is TRBJ2-1 and V is TRBV11-2; 11 bases line up with TRBD2. With V trimmed by 0 bases and J by 10 bases, 14 bases remained unmatched. Germline CDR1 is SGHAT and CDR2 is FQNNGV. CDR3 length equals 18 residues. The CDR3 DNA reads TGTGCCAGCAGCTTAGATTTGGGGCTAGCGGGAGGAGGGTTAGAGCAGTTCTTC. This sequence encodes CASSLDLGLAGGGLEQFF.

The CDR3 nucleotides read TGCGCCAGCAGGCCCCAGGGGAGAACTGAAGCTTTCTTT. It translates to CASRPQGRTEAFF. The chain uses TRBV5-1 and TRBJ1-1; D may be TRBD1 (6 bases). Germline values: CDR1 SGHRS, CDR2 YFSETQ. This CDR3 contains 13 residues. Trimming shortened V by 5 bases and J by 5 bases, and 13 bases separated the two germline ends.

The chain joins TRBV6-7 to TRBJ1-3; maybe TRBD1 (5 bases). TRBV6-7 is designated an ORF whose function remains uncertain. V gave up 0 bases and J gave up 0 bases, with 15 bases separating them. The length of the CDR3 is 18 residues. The CDR3 bases are TGTGCCAGCAGTTACTCGGGGGAGGGAGGGGACTCTGGAAACACCATATATTTT. Translated, it gives CASSYSGEGGDSGNTIYF.

In DNA, the CDR3 is TGTGCCAGCAGCTTGACTTGGGCTGCCTCTGGAAACACCATATATTTT. This codes for CASSLTWAASGNTIYF. The chain is built from TRBV5-5 and TRBJ1-3; unclear D gene. Trimming removed 1 base at V and 0 bases at J, with 11 bases between. The CDR3 contains 16 residues. Looked up from germline, CDR1 is SGHKS and CDR2 is YYEKEE (reference sequence).

The J gene is TRBJ1-4, the V gene TRBV29-1; 7 bases align to TRBD1. The CDR3 consists of 13 residues. V dropped 7 bases and J dropped 4; count of bases not matched to a gene: 6. Germline CDR1 SQVTM, CDR2 ANQGSEA. The CDR3 coding sequence is TGCAGCGCCCCCCGGGACAGTAATGAAAAACTGTTTTTT. Its translation: CSAPRDSNEKLFF.

The CDR3, as DNA: TGTGCCAGCAGCCCAGGACTAGCGGTGGGGCCTAGCACAGATACGCAGTATTTT. Protein product: CASSPGLAVGPSTDTQYF. V usage is TRBV7-6 and J usage is TRBJ2-3; 10 bases fit TRBD2. Losses at the gene ends were 5 bases for V and 0 bases for J; bases not matched to a gene: 11. The germline CDR1 and CDR2 sequences are SGHVS and FNYEAQ. This CDR3 region has 18 residues.

The rearrangement joins TRBV6-1 to TRBJ2-7; TRBD1 matches at 9 bases. Germline CDR1 and CDR2: MNHNS and SASEGT. The J segment lost 9 bases and the V segment lost 7 bases, leaving 10 bases of the junction unmatched. The CDR3 is 13 residues long. The CDR3 DNA reads TGTGCCAGCACTCCCGGGGACAGGGTAGTGCAGTACTTC. Its protein product is CASTPGDRVVQYF.

The V call is TRBV5-1, the J call TRBJ2-3; 10 nucleotides line up with TRBD1. Germline values: CDR1 SGHRS, CDR2 YFSETQ. Trimming took 6 bases from V and 2 from J; bases not matched to a gene: 6. There are 15 residues in the CDR3. CDR3 amino acids: CASTQGQGNTDTQYF. In nucleotides, the CDR3 is TGCGCCAGCACACAGGGACAGGGGAACACAGATACGCAGTATTTT.

This clone appeared a single time. V usage is TRBV7-2 and J usage is TRBJ2-3, with 16 bases matching TRBD2. The V and J ends lost 5 bases and 4 bases, in that order; junction bases with no gene match: 9. The CDR3 covers 18 residues. Germline V gene sequence: CDR1 SGHTA, CDR2 FQGNSA. CDR3 in amino acids: CASSMLGLAGGSADTQYF. In DNA form, the CDR3 reads TGTGCCAGCAGCATGCTGGGACTAGCGGGAGGGAGTGCAGATACGCAGTATTTT.

V gene TRBV5-8 combines with J gene TRBJ2-1; 12 bases line up with TRBD2. Unmatched junction bases numbered 6, after V lost 4 bases and J lost 4 bases. The V gene's germline CDR1 is SGHTS and CDR2 YDEGEE. CDR3 length: 16 amino acids. The CDR3 reads CASSPWTSGVYNEQFF. The CDR3, as DNA: TGTGCCAGCAGCCCATGGACTAGCGGGGTATACAATGAGCAGTTCTTC.

This clone has at least ten counts. This chain links TRBV11-2 with TRBJ2-3, with TRBD2 matching 7 bases. The CDR3 sequence is 15 residues long. From germline, CDR1 is SGHAT and CDR2 FQNNGV. Trimming took 5 bases from V and 2 from J; bases not matched to a gene: 7. CDR3 sequence reads: CASSPGGRNTDTQYF. The CDR3 coding sequence is TGTGCCAGCAGCCCGGGGGGTCGAAACACAGATACGCAGTATTTT.

The chain employs TRBV5-4 and TRBJ1-6, with a tentative D call TRBD1 (5 bases). V was cut by 0 bases and J by 7 bases, with 14 bases left in between. The CDR3 consists of 16 residues. Germline CDR1 is SGHNT and CDR2 is YYREEE (reference sequence). CDR3 nucleotides: TGTGCCAGCAGCTTGGGATTTGACAGATCCAATTCACCCCTCCACTTT. Translation gives CASSLGFDRSNSPLHF.

The rearrangement joins TRBV7-2 to TRBJ2-1; D is uncertain. The CDR3 totals 12 residues. With 5 bases removed from V and 4 bases from J, the gap between germline ends came to 6 bases. Germline assignment: CDR1 SGHTA and CDR2 FQGNSA. CDR3 amino acids: CASSRDYNEQFF. CDR3 in DNA: TGTGCCAGCAGCCGCGATTACAATGAGCAGTTCTTC.

The CDR3 protein is CASSSGRRETQYF. DNA for the CDR3: TGTGCCAGTTCCAGCGGGAGACGAGAGACCCAGTACTTC. V and J are TRBV18 and TRBJ2-5; 8 bases line up with TRBD2. The CDR3 is 13 residues long. Losses at the gene ends were 9 bases for V and 4 bases for J; bases not matched to a gene: 7. The germline CDR1 and CDR2 sequences are KGHSH and LQKENI.

The chain recombines TRBV5-1 with TRBJ1-2; 7 positions agree with TRBD1. Germline CDR1 and CDR2: SGHRS and YFSETQ. The CDR3 covers 13 residues. V gave up 7 bases and J gave up 6 bases; unmatched junction bases: 9. The CDR3 is CASDTGDENGYTF. CDR3 sequence (DNA): TGCGCCAGCGATACAGGGGACGAGAATGGCTACACCTTC.

This rearrangement joins TRBV5-8 to TRBJ2-5; 8 bases line up with TRBD1. V trimming: 2 bases; J trimming: 5 bases; junction bases outside the gene matches: 5. CDR1 is SGHTS and CDR2 is YDEGEE in the germline V gene. The CDR3 consists of 14 residues. The CDR3 region is CASSFQGARETQYF. The CDR3 DNA reads as TGTGCCAGCAGCTTCCAGGGGGCGCGGGAGACCCAGTACTTC.

This chain uses TRBV7-9 with TRBJ2-7; a weak D match, TRBD1 (5 bases). This CDR3 spans 14 amino acids. Trimming took off 5 bases at V and 3 bases at J, with 14 bases between the two ends. Germline CDR1 is SEHNR and CDR2 is FQNEAQ (reference sequence). The CDR3 coding sequence is TGTGCCAGCAGCCCTCTGGGGCAGAGCTACGAGCAGTACTTC. It specifies CASSPLGQSYEQYF.

V usage is TRBV6-6 and J usage is TRBJ1-5; D is uncertain. V was pared by 5 bases and J by 7 bases, with 9 bases between. CDR1 is MNHNY and CDR2 is SVGAGI in the germline V gene (reference sequence). There are 12 residues in the CDR3. CDR3 nucleotide sequence: TGTGCCAGCAGTCTATCCGGCCAGCCCCAGCATTTT. Its translation is CASSLSGQPQHF.

V gene TRBV25-1 combines with J gene TRBJ1-1, with unresolved D. Trimming pared 0 bases from V and 10 bases from J, leaving 9 bases between. Germline assignment: CDR1 MGHDK and CDR2 SYGVNS. The CDR3 is made up of 12 amino acids. The CDR3 DNA follows: TGTGCCAGCAGTGAATATTACAGTGGAGCTTTCTTT. It codes for CASSEYYSGAFF.

V and J are TRBV5-1 and TRBJ1-1; D is unresolved. The V end lost 4 bases, the J end lost 0 bases, and 7 bases lay between the germline ends. Per the germline V gene, CDR1 is SGHRS and CDR2 is YFSETQ. This CDR3 comprises 13 residues. The CDR3 region is CASSALLNTEAFF. Written as DNA, the CDR3 is TGCGCCAGCAGCGCACTGCTGAACACTGAAGCTTTCTTT.

V is TRBV4-2 and J is TRBJ2-2; D is perhaps TRBD2 (6 bases). Germline V gene data show CDR1 as LGHNA and CDR2 as YNFKEQ. The V end was cut by 0 bases, the J end by 2 bases, with 10 bases between. The CDR3 loop spans 16 amino acids. CDR3 amino acids: CASSQETRGNTGELFF. CDR3 bases: TGTGCCAGCAGCCAAGAGACTAGGGGTAACACCGGGGAGCTGTTTTTT.

This rearrangement joins TRBV5-4 to TRBJ2-1; D might be TRBD1 (5 bases). Germline values: CDR1 SGHNT, CDR2 YYREEE (reference sequence). CDR3 length equals 15 residues. Trimming stripped 3 bases from V and 11 bases from J, with 21 bases between. Here the CDR3 reads CASSSTTGPRVKQFF. DNA for the CDR3: TGTGCCAGCAGCTCAACTACAGGCCCGCGTGTTAAGCAGTTCTTC. Full variable domain (missing parts from reference TRBV5-4 and TRBJ2-1): ETGVTQSPTHLIKTRGQQVTLRCSSQSGHNTVSWYQQALGQGPQFIFQYYREEENGRGNFPPRFSGLQFPNYSSELNVNALELDDSALYLCASSSTTGPRVKQFFGPGTRLTVL.

The chain couples TRBV29-1 to TRBJ2-3, with D perhaps being TRBD1 or TRBD2 (6 bases each). The CDR3 is made up of 14 amino acids. V was shortened by 0 bases and J by 3 bases, with 10 bases between the two germline ends. Germline CDR1 reads SQVTM; CDR2 reads ANQGSEA. DNA for the CDR3: TGCAGCGTTGAAGATCAAGGGGGGACAGATACGCAGTATTTT. It codes for CSVEDQGGTDTQYF.

CDR3 residues: CASSTGTGSGELFF. DNA for the CDR3: TGCGCCAGCAGCACTGGGACAGGATCCGGGGAGCTGTTTTTT. This chain links TRBV5-1 with TRBJ2-2; TRBD1 matches 8 bases. After removal of 4 bases from V and 6 bases from J, the junction contained 5 bases not matched to a gene. The CDR3 sequence is 14 residues long. Germline CDR1 and CDR2: SGHRS and YFSETQ.